This TCR beta chain was retrieved from a study of blood T cell repertoires in COVID-19. The V gene's germline CDR1 is SGHKS and CDR2 YYEKEE (reference sequence). The J segment lost 1 base and the V segment lost 6 bases, leaving 9 bases of the junction unmatched. CDR3 length: 15 amino acids. Under the authors' procedure: Reference gene primer amplification in the assay estimated nucleated cell counts. Profiling relied on immunoSEQ multiplex PCR, and the TCRdb table lists in-frame clones only, not all of them. From that table come the V and J calls and clone size; the DNA was used to work out D and trimming. The sample contains about 220,000 clones, around 82% of which appear only once.

The sequenced material came from peripheral blood. The clonotype was recovered from a human donor in a cohort sampled during active COVID-19. The genes are TRBV5-5 and TRBJ1-1; TRBD1 agrees at 7 bases. CDR3 bases: TGTGCCAGCATCCGGGACAGCCTTACGAACACTGAAGCTTTCTTT. It translates to CASIRDSLTNTEAFF.